The present TCR beta chain was sequenced within a study of a mutant IDH1 vaccine in newly diagnosed glioma. About the research overall: Beginning 4-6 weeks after radiotherapy alone, or with temozolomide cycles, vaccination took place.

Time point specified: week 23, last vaccination. Mutant IDH1 20-mer peptide, at 300 ug, made up each vaccine dose, with topical imiquimod. CDR3 length equals 14 residues. Germline CDR1 and CDR2: MGHRA and YSYEKL. Trimming left V 2 bases short and J 5 bases short, with 12 bases between. Data came from immunoSEQ multiplex PCR; TCRdb stores just in-frame clones and leaves some out. Found here are roughly 52,000 clones, around 80% of them singletons; the top ten hold about 6.3%. This clone is a singleton in its sample. The antigen remains unidentified. The chain links TRBV4-1 to TRBJ1-1; no reliable D call. This specimen consisted of PBMCs, obtained from a glioma patient whose treatment included an IDH1 peptide vaccine. This receptor was obtained from a man aged 35 to 55 with glioma. The DNA for the CDR3 is TGCGCCAGCAGCCAACCGACCCGGGGAACTGAAGCTTTCTTT. Its translation: CASSQPTRGTEAFF.